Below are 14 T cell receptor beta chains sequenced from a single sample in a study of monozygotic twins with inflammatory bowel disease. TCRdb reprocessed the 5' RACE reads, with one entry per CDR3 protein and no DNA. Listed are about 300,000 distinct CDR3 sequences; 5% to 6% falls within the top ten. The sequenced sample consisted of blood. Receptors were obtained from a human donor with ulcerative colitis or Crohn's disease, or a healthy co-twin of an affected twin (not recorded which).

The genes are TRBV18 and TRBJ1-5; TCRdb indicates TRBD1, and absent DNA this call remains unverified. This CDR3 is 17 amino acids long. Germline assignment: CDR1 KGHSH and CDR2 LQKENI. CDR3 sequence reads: CASSPTPLGPSNQPQHF.

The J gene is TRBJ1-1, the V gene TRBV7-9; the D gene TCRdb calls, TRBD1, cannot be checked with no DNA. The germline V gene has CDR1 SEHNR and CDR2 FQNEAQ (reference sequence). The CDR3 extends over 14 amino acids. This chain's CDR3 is CASSLQGRRTEAFF. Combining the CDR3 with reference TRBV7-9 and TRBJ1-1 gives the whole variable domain DTGVSQNPRHKITKRGQNVTFRCDPISEHNRLYWYRQTLGQGPEFLTYFQNEAQLEKSRLLSDRFSAERPKGSFSTLEIQRTEQGDSAMYLCASSLQGRRTEAFFGQGTRLTVV.

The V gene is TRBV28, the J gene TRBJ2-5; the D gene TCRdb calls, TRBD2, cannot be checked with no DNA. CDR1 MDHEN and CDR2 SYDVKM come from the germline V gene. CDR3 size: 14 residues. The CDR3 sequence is CASSFRGPRETQYF.

The CDR3 sequence: CASKRSDRARDEQYF. The V call is TRBV10-2, the J call TRBJ2-7; lacking DNA, the TRBD1 call made by TCRdb goes unchecked. Germline V gene lookup returns CDR1 WSHSY and CDR2 SAAADI. The CDR3 has 15 residues.

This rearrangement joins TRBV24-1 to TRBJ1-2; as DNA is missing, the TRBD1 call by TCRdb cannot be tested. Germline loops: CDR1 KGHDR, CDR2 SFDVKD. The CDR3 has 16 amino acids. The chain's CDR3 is CATSDFGPSGVYGYTF.

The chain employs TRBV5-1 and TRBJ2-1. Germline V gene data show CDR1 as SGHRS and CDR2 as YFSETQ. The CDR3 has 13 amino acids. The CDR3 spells CASSFWGLDEQFF.

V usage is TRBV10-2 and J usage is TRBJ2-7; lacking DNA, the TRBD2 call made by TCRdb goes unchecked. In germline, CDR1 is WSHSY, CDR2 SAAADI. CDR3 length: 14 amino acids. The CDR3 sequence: CASSGTSGSLEQYF.

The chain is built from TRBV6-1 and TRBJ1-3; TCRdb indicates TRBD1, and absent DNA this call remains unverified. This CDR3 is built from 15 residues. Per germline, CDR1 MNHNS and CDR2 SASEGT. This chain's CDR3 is CASSGTGLSGNTIYF.

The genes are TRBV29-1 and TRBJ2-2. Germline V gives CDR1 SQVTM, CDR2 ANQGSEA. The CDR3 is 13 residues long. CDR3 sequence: CSVEILGAGELFF.

The CDR3 spells CASSLSGTGTSYEQYF. The chain combines TRBV28 with TRBJ2-7; TCRdb picks TRBD1, but there is no DNA to check that call. Germline CDR1 MDHEN, CDR2 SYDVKM. This CDR3 has 16 amino acids.

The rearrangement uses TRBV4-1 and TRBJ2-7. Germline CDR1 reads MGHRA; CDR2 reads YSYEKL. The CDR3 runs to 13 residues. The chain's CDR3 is CASSQVATYEQYF.

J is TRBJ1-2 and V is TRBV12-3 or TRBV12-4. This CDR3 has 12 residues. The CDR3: CASSFDNYGYTF.

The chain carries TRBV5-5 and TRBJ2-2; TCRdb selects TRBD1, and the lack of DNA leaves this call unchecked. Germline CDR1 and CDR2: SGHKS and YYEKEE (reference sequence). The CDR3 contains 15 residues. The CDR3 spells CASSSGTPNTGELFF.

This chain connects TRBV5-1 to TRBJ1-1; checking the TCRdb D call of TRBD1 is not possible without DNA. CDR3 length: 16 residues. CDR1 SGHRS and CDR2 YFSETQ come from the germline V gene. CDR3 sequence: CASSLGDRSANTEAFF.